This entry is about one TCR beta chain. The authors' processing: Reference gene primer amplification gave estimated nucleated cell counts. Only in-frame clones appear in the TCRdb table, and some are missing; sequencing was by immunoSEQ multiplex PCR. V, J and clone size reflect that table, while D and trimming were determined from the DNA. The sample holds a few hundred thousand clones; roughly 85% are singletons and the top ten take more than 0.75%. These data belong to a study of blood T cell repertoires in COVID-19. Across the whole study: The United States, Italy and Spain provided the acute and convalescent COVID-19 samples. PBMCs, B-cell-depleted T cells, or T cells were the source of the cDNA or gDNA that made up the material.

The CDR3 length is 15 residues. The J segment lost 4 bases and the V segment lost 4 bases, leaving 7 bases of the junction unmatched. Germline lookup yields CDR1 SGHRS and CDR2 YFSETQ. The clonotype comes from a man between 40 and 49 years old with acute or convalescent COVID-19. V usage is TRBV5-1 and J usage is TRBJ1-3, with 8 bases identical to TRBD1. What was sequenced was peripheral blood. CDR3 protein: CASSVTGDSGNTIYF. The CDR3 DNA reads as TGCGCCAGCAGCGTGACAGGGGATAGCGGAAACACCATATATTTT. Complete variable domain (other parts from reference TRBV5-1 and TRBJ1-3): KAGVTQTPRYLIKTRGQQVTLSCSPISGHRSVSWYQQTPGQGLQFLFEYFSETQRNKGNFPGRFSGRQFSNSRSEMNVSTLELGDSALYLCASSVTGDSGNTIYFGEGSWLTVV.